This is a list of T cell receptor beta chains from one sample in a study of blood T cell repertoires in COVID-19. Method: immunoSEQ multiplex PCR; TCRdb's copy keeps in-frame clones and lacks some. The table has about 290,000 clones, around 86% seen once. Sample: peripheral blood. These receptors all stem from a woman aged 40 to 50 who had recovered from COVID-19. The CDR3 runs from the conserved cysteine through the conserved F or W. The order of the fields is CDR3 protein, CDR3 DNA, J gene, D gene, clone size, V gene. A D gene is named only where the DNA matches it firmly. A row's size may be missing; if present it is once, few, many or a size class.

CDR3: CASSGVTGYGYTF
DNA: TGTGCCAGCAGCGGGGTAACAGGCTATGGCTACACCTTC
J: TRBJ1-2
D: -
size: -
V: TRBV9

CDR3: CASSLTGTVNTEAFF
DNA: TGTGCCAGCTCACTGACCGGGACAGTGAACACTGAAGCTTTCTTT
J: TRBJ1-1
D: TRBD1
size: -
V: TRBV18

CDR3: CASRGADTQYF
DNA: TGTGCCAGCAGAGGAGCAGATACGCAGTATTTT
J: TRBJ2-3
D: -
size: -
V: TRBV27

CDR3: CAWSGTGDQPQHF
DNA: TGTGCCTGGAGTGGGACTGGGGATCAGCCCCAGCATTTT
J: TRBJ1-5
D: -
size: -
V: TRBV30

CDR3: CAWKGAFNYGYTF
DNA: TGTGCCTGGAAGGGGGCGTTTAACTATGGCTACACCTTC
J: TRBJ1-2
D: TRBD1
size: -
V: TRBV30

CDR3: CASNGEVQGQPQHF
DNA: TGTGCCAGCAATGGGGAGGTTCAGGGTCAGCCCCAGCATTTT
J: TRBJ1-5
D: -
size: -
V: TRBV2

CDR3: CASSEARGIENSPLHF
DNA: TGTGCCAGCAGTGAAGCGCGCGGGATAGAGAATTCACCCCTCCACTTT
J: TRBJ1-6
D: -
size: -
V: TRBV6-1

CDR3: CASSQSTGMGGYTF
DNA: TGTGCCAGCAGCCAATCGACCGGGATGGGTGGCTACACCTTC
J: TRBJ1-2
D: -
size: -
V: TRBV16

CDR3: CAWSFTGNQPQHF
DNA: TGTGCCTGGAGCTTTACAGGGAATCAGCCCCAGCATTTT
J: TRBJ1-5
D: -
size: few
V: TRBV30

CDR3: CASSRRVRSNQPQHF
DNA: TGCGCCAGCAGTCGCCGGGTGAGAAGCAATCAGCCCCAGCATTTT
J: TRBJ1-5
D: -
size: -
V: TRBV23-1

CDR3: CASSSEGSQPQHF
DNA: TGTGCCAGTAGTTCGGAGGGTTCACAGCCCCAGCATTTT
J: TRBJ1-5
D: -
size: -
V: TRBV19

CDR3: CASSQGGPSYNEQFF
DNA: TGTGCCAGCAGCCAAGGCGGCCCCTCCTACAATGAGCAGTTCTTC
J: TRBJ2-1
D: -
size: once
V: TRBV3-1/TRBV3-2

CDR3: CASSQDLAGKLFF
DNA: TGTGCCAGCAGCCAAGATTTAGCGGGGAAACTGTTTTTT
J: TRBJ1-4
D: -
size: -
V: TRBV3-1/TRBV3-2

CDR3: CASSPRAVYEQFF
DNA: TGTGCCAGCAGCCCCCGAGCGGTGTATGAGCAGTTCTTC
J: TRBJ2-1
D: -
size: -
V: TRBV3-1/TRBV3-2

CDR3: CASSALLADQETQYF
DNA: TGCGCCAGCAGCGCCTTACTAGCGGACCAAGAGACCCAGTACTTC
J: TRBJ2-5
D: TRBD2
size: -
V: TRBV5-1

CDR3: CASSDQPTTLAGGSNEQFF
DNA: TGCGCCAGCAGCGATCAACCAACCACCCTAGCGGGAGGGAGTAATGAGCAGTTCTTC
J: TRBJ2-1
D: TRBD2
size: -
V: TRBV5-1

CDR3: CASSPPGLALETQYF
DNA: TGTGCCAGCAGCCCGCCGGGACTAGCTTTGGAGACCCAGTACTTC
J: TRBJ2-5
D: TRBD2
size: -
V: TRBV11-2

CDR3: CASVLLAVTAGVRNQPQHF
DNA: TGTGCCAGCGTACTCCTTGCCGTAACGGCGGGGGTGAGAAATCAGCCCCAGCATTTT
J: TRBJ1-5
D: -
size: -
V: TRBV21-1

CDR3: CASSAGLAGAGDEQYF
DNA: TGTGCCAGCAGCGCTGGACTAGCGGGAGCGGGGGACGAGCAGTACTTC
J: TRBJ2-7
D: TRBD2
size: few
V: TRBV7-2

CDR3: CASSRRTATNEKLFF
DNA: TGTGCCAGCAGCAGGAGAACTGCAACTAATGAAAAACTGTTTTTT
J: TRBJ1-4
D: -
size: -
V: TRBV21-1

CDR3: CASSVDGRTSVEQYF
DNA: TGTGCCAGCAGCGTAGATGGGAGGACTAGTGTCGAGCAGTACTTC
J: TRBJ2-7
D: TRBD2
size: -
V: TRBV9

CDR3: CASSLSRAGELFF
DNA: TGTGCCAGCAGCCTATCGAGGGCCGGGGAGCTGTTTTTT
J: TRBJ2-2
D: -
size: -
V: TRBV14

CDR3: CASSQVAGGSYEQYF
DNA: TGTGCCAGCAGCCAAGTTGCAGGGGGCTCCTACGAGCAGTACTTC
J: TRBJ2-7
D: TRBD1
size: -
V: TRBV14

CDR3: CATAAYSNQPQHF
DNA: TGTGCCACCGCGGCGTATAGCAATCAGCCCCAGCATTTT
J: TRBJ1-5
D: -
size: -
V: TRBV6-6

CDR3: CASSLDMGQATRGFFGYTF
DNA: TGCGCCAGCAGCTTGGACATGGGACAGGCGACTAGGGGTTTTTTTGGCTACACCTTC
J: TRBJ1-2
D: TRBD1
size: -
V: TRBV5-1